This record concerns one T cell receptor beta chain sequence. Its antigen is unidentified. Data came from immunoSEQ multiplex PCR; TCRdb stores just in-frame clones and leaves some out. This table holds about 78,000 clones, 84% found once. The source of the sample is a study of T cells in localized non-small cell lung cancer. Findings of the study overall: With higher T cell density in blood came longer overall survival. Across samples, adjacent lung featured a median 57 of the top 100 tumor clones.

This receptor was obtained from a man between 35 and 75 years old with stage I lung adenocarcinoma. The source was peripheral blood, collected before any cancer treatment.

The CDR3 DNA sequence: TGCGCCAGCAGCCTCGGCGTATACTCACCCCTCCACTTT. Translating gives CASSLGVYSPLHF. The genes are TRBV4-1 and TRBJ1-6, with D hard to call. The CDR3 covers 13 residues. Germline V gives CDR1 MGHRA, CDR2 YSYEKL. Between the trimmed V and J ends, which lost 4 bases and 10 bases, there was a span of 11 bases.